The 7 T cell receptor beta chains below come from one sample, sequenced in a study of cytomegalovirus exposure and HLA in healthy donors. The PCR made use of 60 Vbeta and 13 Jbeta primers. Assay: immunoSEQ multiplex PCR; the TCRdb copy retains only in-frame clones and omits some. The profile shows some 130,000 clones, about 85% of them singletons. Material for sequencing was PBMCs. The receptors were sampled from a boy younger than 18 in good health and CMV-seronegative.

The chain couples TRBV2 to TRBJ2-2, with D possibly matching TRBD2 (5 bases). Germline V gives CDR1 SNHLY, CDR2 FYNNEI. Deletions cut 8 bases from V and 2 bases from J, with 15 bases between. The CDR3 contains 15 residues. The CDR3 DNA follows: TGTGCCAGCCAGGCAGGAGGAGGTAACACCGGGGAGCTGTTTTTT. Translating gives CASQAGGGNTGELFF.

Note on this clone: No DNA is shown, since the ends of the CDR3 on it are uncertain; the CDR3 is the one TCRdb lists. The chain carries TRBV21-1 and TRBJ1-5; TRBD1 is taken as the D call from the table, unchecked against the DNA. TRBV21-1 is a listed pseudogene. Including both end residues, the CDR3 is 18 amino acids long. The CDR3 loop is CASSKVVGQGTGNQPQHF.

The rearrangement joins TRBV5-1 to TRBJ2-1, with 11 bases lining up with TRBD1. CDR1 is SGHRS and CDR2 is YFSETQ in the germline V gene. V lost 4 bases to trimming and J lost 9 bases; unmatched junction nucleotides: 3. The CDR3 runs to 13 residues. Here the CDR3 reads CASSPGQGGEQFF. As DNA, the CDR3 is TGCGCCAGCAGCCCGGGACAGGGGGGTGAGCAGTTCTTC.

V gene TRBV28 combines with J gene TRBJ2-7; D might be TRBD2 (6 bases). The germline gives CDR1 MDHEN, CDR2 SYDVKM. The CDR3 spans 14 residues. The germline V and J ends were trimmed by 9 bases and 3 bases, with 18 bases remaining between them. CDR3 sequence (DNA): TGTGCCAGTAAACCCGGGACGGGACTCTACGAGCAGTACTTC. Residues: CASKPGTGLYEQYF.

CDR3 in DNA: TGTGCCAGCAAAGGAGCGCTCCTTAATACGCAGTATTTT. It translates to CASKGALLNTQYF. This chain links TRBV27 with TRBJ2-3; D unresolved. Trimming cost V 7 bases and J 7 bases, with 15 bases left between them. Germline values: CDR1 MNHEY, CDR2 SMNVEV (reference sequence). The CDR3 is made up of 13 amino acids.

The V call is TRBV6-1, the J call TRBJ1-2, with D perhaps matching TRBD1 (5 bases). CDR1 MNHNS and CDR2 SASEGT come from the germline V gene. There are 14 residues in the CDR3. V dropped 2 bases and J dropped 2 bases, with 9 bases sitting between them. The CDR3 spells CASSEKQANYGYTF. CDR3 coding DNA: TGTGCCAGCAGTGAAAAACAGGCGAACTATGGCTACACCTTC.

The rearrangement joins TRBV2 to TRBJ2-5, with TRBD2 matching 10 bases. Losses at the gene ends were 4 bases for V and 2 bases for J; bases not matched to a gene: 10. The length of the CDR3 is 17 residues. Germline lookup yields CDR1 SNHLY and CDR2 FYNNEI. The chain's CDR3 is CASSVIELAGIQETQYF. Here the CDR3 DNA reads TGTGCCAGCAGTGTAATTGAACTAGCGGGGATTCAAGAGACCCAGTACTTC.